This note documents a single T cell receptor beta chain sequence. As yet, its antigen is unknown. Profiling relied on immunoSEQ multiplex PCR, and the TCRdb table lists in-frame clones only, not all of them. This table has about 85,000 clones, approximately 90% appearing once. This entry belongs to a study of identifying expanded T cells in peripheral blood. Study-level findings and limits: Technical replicates showed roughly 1.2 changed clones; two weeks 15 to 20; four weeks 19. Across healthy donors, higher total template counts meant significantly greater approximately two-week count variance.

V dropped 6 bases and J dropped 7; count of bases not matched to a gene: 6. The CDR3 loop spans 13 amino acids. Germline V CDR1 and CDR2: MNHNS, SASEGT. During the collection period, no donor immune events like infections were recorded. The source of this sequence is a person aged 18 to 75 in good health. This sequence joins TRBV6-1 and TRBJ1-5, with 7 bases matching TRBD1. Source material: blood. The CDR3 coding sequence is TGTGCCAGCAGGACAGGGTTCGGGCAGCCCCAGCATTTT. The encoded protein is CASRTGFGQPQHF.